This TCR beta chain originates from a study of T cell changes during pregnancy in multiple sclerosis. CDR3 size: 15 residues. The J segment lost 0 bases and the V segment lost 5 bases, leaving 3 bases of the junction unmatched. Germline V gives CDR1 SGHTA, CDR2 FQGTGA. The data were produced by immunoSEQ multiplex PCR, yet TCRdb's version contains in-frame clones alone and is incomplete. The sample has 50,000 or so clones; approximately 92% are singletons. V and J are TRBV7-3 and TRBJ2-2; 7 bases are shared with TRBD1. The source was peripheral blood, collected in the third trimester of pregnancy. The clonotype was recovered from a female donor with multiple sclerosis, enrolled in a pregnancy study. CDR3 in amino acids: CASSETGANTGELFF. The CDR3 region has the DNA TGTGCCAGCAGCGAAACAGGGGCGAACACCGGGGAGCTGTTTTTT.